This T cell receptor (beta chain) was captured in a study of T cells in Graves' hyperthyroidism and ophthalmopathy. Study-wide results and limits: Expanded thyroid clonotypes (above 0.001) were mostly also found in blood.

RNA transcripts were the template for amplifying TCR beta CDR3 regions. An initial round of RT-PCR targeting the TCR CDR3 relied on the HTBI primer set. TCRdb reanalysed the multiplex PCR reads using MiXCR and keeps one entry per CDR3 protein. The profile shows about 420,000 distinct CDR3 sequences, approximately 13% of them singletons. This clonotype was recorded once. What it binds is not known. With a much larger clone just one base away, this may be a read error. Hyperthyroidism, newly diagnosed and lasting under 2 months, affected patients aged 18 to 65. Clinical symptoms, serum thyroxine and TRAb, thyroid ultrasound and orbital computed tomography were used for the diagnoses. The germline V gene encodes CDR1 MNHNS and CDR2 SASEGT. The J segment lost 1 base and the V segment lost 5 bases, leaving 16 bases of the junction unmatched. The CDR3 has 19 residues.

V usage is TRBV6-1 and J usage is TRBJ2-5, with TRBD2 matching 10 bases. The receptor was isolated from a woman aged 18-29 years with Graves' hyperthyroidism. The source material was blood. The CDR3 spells CASSPTRASGGGPQETQYF. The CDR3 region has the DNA TGTGCCAGCAGTCCCACTCGGGCTAGCGGGGGAGGACCCCAAGAGACCCAGTACTTC.